One T cell receptor (beta chain) is described in this entry. This sample is part of a study of T cell responses to AZD1222 COVID-19 vaccine. Sequenced by immunoSEQ multiplex PCR; TCRdb stores in-frame clones only, minus some. The sample lists some 92,000 clones, under 95% occurring once. V gave up 3 bases and J gave up 4 bases, with 9 bases separating them. The V gene's germline CDR1 is LNHDA and CDR2 SQIVND (reference sequence). CDR3 length: 13 amino acids. The chain has TRBV19 and TRBJ1-2; maybe TRBD1 (6 bases). The receptor's source is an adult in good health. Sequences were derived from peripheral blood, sampled on day 0 of MenACWY control vaccination. CDR3 sequence (DNA): TGTGCCAGTAGTATCCAGGGGTCCTATGGCTACACCTTC. This codes for CASSIQGSYGYTF.